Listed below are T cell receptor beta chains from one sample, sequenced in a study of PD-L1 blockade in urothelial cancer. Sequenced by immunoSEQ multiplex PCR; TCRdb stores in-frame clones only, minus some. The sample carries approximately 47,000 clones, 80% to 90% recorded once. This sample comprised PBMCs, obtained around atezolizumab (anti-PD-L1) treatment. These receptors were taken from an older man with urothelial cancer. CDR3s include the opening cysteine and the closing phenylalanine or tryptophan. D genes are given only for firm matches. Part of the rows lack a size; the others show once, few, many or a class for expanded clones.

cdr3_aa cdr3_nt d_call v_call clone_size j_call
CSVGQGHEGYTF TGCAGCGTCGGACAGGGGCACGAGGGCTACACCTTC TRBD1 TRBV29-1 - TRBJ1-2
CASSLKTSDSTDTQYF TGTGCCAGCAGCCTGAAGACTAGCGACAGCACAGATACGCAGTATTTT TRBD2 TRBV5-4 - TRBJ2-3
CAISGTGASGGDQYF TGTGCCATCAGCGGGACAGGGGCTAGCGGAGGGGACCAGTACTTC TRBD1 TRBV10-3 - TRBJ2-5
CASSEDGTSGSYEQFF TGTGCCAGCAGTGAAGACGGGACTAGCGGGAGTTATGAGCAGTTCTTC TRBD2 TRBV6-1 - TRBJ2-1
CASSLGPSANTGELFF TGCGCCAGCAGCTTGGGTCCTAGCGCGAACACCGGGGAGCTGTTTTTT - TRBV5-1 - TRBJ2-2
CSASGRETQYF TGCAGTGCTAGCGGGAGAGAGACCCAGTACTTC - TRBV20-1 - TRBJ2-5
CASSLRDRGWEQYF TGTGCCAGCAGCCTCCGGGACAGGGGTTGGGAGCAGTACTTC TRBD1 TRBV5-4 - TRBJ2-7
CASSDTGFPDTQYF TGCGCCAGCAGCGATACAGGGTTCCCAGATACGCAGTATTTT - TRBV10-1 - TRBJ2-3
CASSSPSGSGETQYF TGTGCCAGCAGCTCCCCTAGCGGGAGCGGGGAGACCCAGTACTTC TRBD2 TRBV5-5 - TRBJ2-5
CAISGDRGGYEQYF TGTGCCATCAGTGGGGACAGGGGAGGCTACGAGCAGTACTTC TRBD1 TRBV10-3 - TRBJ2-7
CASRFGGAVEQPQHF TGTGCCAGCAGGTTTGGGGGGGCGGTAGAACAGCCCCAGCATTTT - TRBV27 - TRBJ1-5
CASSGGEADRETQYF TGTGCCAGCTCTGGGGGGGAGGCCGATCGGGAGACCCAGTACTTC TRBD2 TRBV2 once TRBJ2-5
CASSPRTDSSYEQYF TGTGCCAGCAGCCCCCGGACAGACAGCTCCTACGAGCAGTACTTC - TRBV9 - TRBJ2-7
CASSLVASAERETQYF TGTGCCAGCAGCTTGGTGGCTAGCGCCGAGAGAGAGACCCAGTACTTC - TRBV5-4 - TRBJ2-5
CVITTSGRVFTDTQYF TGTGTCATAACGACAAGCGGGAGAGTCTTCACAGATACGCAGTATTTT TRBD2 TRBV7-9 few TRBJ2-3
CASSRSGELFF TGTGCCAGCTCTCGTTCCGGGGAGCTGTTTTTT - TRBV2 - TRBJ2-2
CASSYRDREGNIQYF TGTGCCAGCAGCTACCGGGACAGGGAGGGAAACATTCAGTACTTC TRBD1 TRBV11-2 - TRBJ2-4
CAISGGDLLNTEAFF TGTGCCATCAGTGGGGGGGATTTACTGAACACTGAAGCTTTCTTT - TRBV10-3 - TRBJ1-1
CASSEASAGQVLGNEQFF TGTGCCAGCAGTGAGGCTTCAGCAGGACAGGTGCTTGGGAATGAGCAGTTCTTC TRBD1 TRBV6-1 - TRBJ2-1
CASSSRLAGGFGVLETQYF TGTGCCAGTAGTAGTCGACTAGCGGGAGGGTTCGGGGTTCTAGAGACCCAGTACTTC TRBD2 TRBV19 once TRBJ2-5
CASSPWTGAPGNEQFF TGTGCCAGCAGCCCATGGACAGGGGCGCCTGGAAATGAGCAGTTCTTC TRBD1 TRBV5-8 - TRBJ2-1
CASSLYGGIGYEQYF TGTGCCAGCAGCTTATATGGGGGCATCGGTTACGAGCAGTACTTC - TRBV11-3 - TRBJ2-7
CASSRGTTGGLSPQHF TGTGCCAGCAGTCGTGGAACTACAGGGGGGTTGTCGCCCCAGCATTTT TRBD1 TRBV28 - TRBJ1-5
CASSPPRASGNTIYF TGTGCCAGCTCACCACCCAGGGCCTCTGGAAACACCATATATTTT - TRBV18 - TRBJ1-3
CATEDASGNNEQFF TGTGCCACCGAAGACGCTAGCGGGAATAATGAGCAGTTCTTC TRBD2 TRBV19 - TRBJ2-1
CASSQMFGTQYF TGTGCCAGCAGTCAGATGTTTGGGACCCAGTACTTC - TRBV7-6 - TRBJ2-5